This T cell receptor (beta chain) was recorded in a study of T cells expressing NK-cell markers. Study summary: Within the sequenced cohort of eight donors, seven exhibited HCMV seropositivity and one was seronegative.

TCRdb reprocessed the 5' RACE reads, with one entry per CDR3 protein and no DNA. Its table lists about 160,000 distinct CDR3 sequences. Overall study findings and caveats: Roughly 1.0-7.0% of CD8+ T cells in over 5 donors belonged to dominant NKG2C+ clonotypes. Questions lingered over whether expanded NKG2C+ T cell clones were HCMV-specific.

This CDR3 has 12 residues. Germline CDR1 and CDR2: SEHNR and FQNEAQ (reference sequence). About this clonotype itself: Its antigen is unidentified.

The chain has TRBV7-9 and TRBJ2-7. Source material: blood T cells: a sorted CD56 or NKG2C T cell subset, CD4+ or CD8+ T cells, or bulk PBMC T cells (not recorded which). The origin of this receptor is a woman aged 18-69 years in good health. This chain's CDR3 is CASSPDWYEQYF.